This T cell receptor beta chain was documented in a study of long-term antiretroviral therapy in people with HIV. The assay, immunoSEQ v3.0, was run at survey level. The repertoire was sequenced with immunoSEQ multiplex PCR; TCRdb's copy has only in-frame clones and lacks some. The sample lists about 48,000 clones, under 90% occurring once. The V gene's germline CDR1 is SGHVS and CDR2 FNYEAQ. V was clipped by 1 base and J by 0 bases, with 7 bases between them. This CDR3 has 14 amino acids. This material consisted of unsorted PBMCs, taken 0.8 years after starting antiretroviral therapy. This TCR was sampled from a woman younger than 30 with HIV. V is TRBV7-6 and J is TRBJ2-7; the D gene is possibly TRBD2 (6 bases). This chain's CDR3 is CASSLGGDSYEQYF. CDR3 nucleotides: TGTGCCAGCAGCTTAGGGGGGGACTCCTACGAGCAGTACTTC.